One TCR beta chain is described in this entry. These data originate in a study of T cell changes during pregnancy in multiple sclerosis. Between the trimmed V and J ends, which lost 0 bases and 3 bases, there was a span of 6 bases. The CDR3 is 14 residues long. Germline CDR1 LNHNV, CDR2 YYDKDF (reference sequence). Repertoires were generated with immunoSEQ multiplex PCR, while TCRdb's copy carries only in-frame clones and drops some. The table includes roughly 53,000 clones, around 90% detected once. The TCR originated in a female donor with multiple sclerosis, enrolled in a pregnancy study. Sequencing used CD8+ T cells from peripheral blood mononuclear cells, obtained before pregnancy. The gene calls are TRBV15 and TRBJ2-1, with D perhaps TRBD2 (5 bases). The CDR3 reads CATSRDRDYNEQFF. The CDR3, as DNA: TGTGCCACCAGCAGAGACCGGGACTACAATGAGCAGTTCTTC.